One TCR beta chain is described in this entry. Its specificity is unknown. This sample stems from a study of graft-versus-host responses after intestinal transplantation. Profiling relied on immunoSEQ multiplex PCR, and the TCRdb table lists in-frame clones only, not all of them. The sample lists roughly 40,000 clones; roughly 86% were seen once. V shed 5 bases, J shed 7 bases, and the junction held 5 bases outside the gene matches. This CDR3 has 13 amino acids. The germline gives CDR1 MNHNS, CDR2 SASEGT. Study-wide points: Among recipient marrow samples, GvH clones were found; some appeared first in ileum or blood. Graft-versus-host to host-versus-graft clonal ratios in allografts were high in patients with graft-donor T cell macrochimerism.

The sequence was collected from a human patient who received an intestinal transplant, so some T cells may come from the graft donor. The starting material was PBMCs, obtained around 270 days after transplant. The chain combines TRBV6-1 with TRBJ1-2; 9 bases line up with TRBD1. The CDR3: CASSRTGAIGYTF. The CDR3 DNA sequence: TGTGCCAGCAGTCGGACAGGGGCAATTGGCTACACCTTC.